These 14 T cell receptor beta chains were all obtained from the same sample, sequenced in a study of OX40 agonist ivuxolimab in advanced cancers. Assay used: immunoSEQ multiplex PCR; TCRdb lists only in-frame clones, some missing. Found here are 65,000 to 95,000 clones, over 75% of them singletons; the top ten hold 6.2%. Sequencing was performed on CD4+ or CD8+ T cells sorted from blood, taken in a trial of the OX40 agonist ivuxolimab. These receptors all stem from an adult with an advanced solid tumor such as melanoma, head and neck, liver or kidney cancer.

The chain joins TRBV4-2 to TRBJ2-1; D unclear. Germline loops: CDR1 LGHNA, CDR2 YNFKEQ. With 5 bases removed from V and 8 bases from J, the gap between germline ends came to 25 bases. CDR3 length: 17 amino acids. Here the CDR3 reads CASSLRPPATAIDEQFF. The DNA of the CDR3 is TGTGCCAGCAGCTTGAGGCCTCCCGCGACGGCTATCGATGAGCAGTTCTTC.

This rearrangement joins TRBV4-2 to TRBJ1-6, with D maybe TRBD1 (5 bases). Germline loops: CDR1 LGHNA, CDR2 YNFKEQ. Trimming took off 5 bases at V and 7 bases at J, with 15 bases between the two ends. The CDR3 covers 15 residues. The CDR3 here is CASSLRQGINSPLHF. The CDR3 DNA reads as TGTGCCAGCAGCTTGAGGCAGGGAATAAATTCACCCCTCCACTTT.

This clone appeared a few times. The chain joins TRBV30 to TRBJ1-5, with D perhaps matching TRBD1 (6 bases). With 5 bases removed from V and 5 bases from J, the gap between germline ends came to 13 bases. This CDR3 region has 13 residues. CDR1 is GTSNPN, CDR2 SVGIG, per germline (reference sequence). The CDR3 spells CAWARGVDQPQHF. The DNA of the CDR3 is TGTGCCTGGGCTAGGGGGGTTGATCAGCCCCAGCATTTT.

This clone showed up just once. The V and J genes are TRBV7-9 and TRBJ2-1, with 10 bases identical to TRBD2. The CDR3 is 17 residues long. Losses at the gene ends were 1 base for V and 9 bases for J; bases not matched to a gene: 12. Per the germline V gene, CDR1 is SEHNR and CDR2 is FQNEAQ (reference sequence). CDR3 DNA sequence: TGTGCCAGCAGCTTAGATGTTAGCGGGGGGTCAGTTAGTGAGCAGTTCTTC. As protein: CASSLDVSGGSVSEQFF.

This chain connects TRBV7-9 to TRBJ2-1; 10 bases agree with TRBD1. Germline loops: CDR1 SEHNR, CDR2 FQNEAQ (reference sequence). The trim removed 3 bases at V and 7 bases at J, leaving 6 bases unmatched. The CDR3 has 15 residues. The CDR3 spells CASSFPGQGMNEQFF. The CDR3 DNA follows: TGTGCCAGCAGCTTCCCGGGACAGGGGATGAATGAGCAGTTCTTC.

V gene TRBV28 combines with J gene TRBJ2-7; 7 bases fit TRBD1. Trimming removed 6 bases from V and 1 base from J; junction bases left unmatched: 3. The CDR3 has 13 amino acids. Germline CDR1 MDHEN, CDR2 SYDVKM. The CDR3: CASSLGQSYEQYF. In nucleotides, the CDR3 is TGTGCCAGCAGCCTGGGACAGTCCTACGAGCAGTACTTC.

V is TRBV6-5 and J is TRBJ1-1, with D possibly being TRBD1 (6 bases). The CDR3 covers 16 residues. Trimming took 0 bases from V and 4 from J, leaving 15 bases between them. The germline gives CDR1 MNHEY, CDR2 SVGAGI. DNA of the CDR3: TGTGCCAGCAGTTACTCTCCGGGCAGGGGAGTCACTGAAGCTTTCTTT. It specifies CASSYSPGRGVTEAFF.

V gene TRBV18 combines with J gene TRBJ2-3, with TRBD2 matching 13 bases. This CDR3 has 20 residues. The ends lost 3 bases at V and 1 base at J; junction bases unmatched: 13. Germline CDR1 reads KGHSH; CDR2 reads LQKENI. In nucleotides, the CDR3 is TGTGCCAGCTCACCCTCAGCACTAGCGGGGGGGAAGGGTGGCACAGATACGCAGTATTTT. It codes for CASSPSALAGGKGGTDTQYF.

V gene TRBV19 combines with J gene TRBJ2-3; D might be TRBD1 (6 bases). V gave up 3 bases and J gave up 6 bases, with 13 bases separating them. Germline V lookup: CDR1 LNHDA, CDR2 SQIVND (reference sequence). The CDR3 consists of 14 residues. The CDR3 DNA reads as TGTGCCAGTAGTATTTTGGGGGCGGTGGATACGCAGTATTTT. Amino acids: CASSILGAVDTQYF.

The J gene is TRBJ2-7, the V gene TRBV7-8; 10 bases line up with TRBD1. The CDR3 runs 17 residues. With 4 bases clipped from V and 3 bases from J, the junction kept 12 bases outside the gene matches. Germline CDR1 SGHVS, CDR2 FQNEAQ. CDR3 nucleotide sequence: TGTGCCAGCAGCTCCTTTCCCCCGGGACAGGGGATCTACGAGCAGTACTTC. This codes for CASSSFPPGQGIYEQYF.

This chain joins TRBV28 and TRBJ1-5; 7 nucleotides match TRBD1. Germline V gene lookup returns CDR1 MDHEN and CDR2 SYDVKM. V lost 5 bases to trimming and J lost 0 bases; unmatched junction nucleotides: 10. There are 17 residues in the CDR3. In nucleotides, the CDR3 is TGTGCCAGCAGTGCCCCCGCAGGGGGGGTTAGCAATCAGCCCCAGCATTTT. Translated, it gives CASSAPAGGVSNQPQHF.

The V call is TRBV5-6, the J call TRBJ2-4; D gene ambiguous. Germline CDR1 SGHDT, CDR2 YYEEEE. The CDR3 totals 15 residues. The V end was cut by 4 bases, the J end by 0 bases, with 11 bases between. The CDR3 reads CASSHRQTAKNIQYF. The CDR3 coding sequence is TGTGCCAGCAGCCATCGACAAACAGCCAAAAACATTCAGTACTTC.

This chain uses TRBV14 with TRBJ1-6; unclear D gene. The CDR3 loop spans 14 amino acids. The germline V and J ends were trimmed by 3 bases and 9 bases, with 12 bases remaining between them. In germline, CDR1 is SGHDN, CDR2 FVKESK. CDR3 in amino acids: CASSQDGAFSPLHF. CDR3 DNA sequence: TGTGCCAGCAGCCAGGACGGTGCTTTTTCACCCCTCCACTTT.

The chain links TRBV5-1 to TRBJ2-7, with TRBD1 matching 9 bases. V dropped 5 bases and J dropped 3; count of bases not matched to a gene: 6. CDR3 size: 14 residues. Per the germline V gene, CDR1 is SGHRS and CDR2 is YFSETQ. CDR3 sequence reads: CASRSGQGGYEQYF. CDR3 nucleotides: TGCGCCAGCAGATCGGGACAGGGAGGCTACGAGCAGTACTTC.